One T cell receptor beta chain is described in this entry. This sample is part of a study of preoperative IRX-2 immunotherapy in early breast cancer. Germline V gene data show CDR1 as SGHNT and CDR2 as YENEEA. This CDR3 has 14 amino acids. V lost 3 bases and J 10 bases, leaving 13 bases between the germline ends. Libraries were prepared by immunoSEQ multiplex PCR; TCRdb keeps only in-frame clonotypes and omits some of them. Among over 20,000 clones listed, roughly 77% were seen once. Stated treatment: preoperative locoregional IRX-2 cytokine immunotherapy. Here the sequenced sample was lymph node tissue, taken after IRX-2 immunotherapy. The chain has TRBV11-3 and TRBJ1-6; D remains unclear. The TCR was taken from a human donor with breast cancer. In nucleotides, the CDR3 is TGTGCCAGCAGCTTTTATGCGGGTGACTCACCCCTCCACTTT. It yields the protein CASSFYAGDSPLHF.